Each of the 15 T cell receptor beta chains below was sequenced from the same sample in a study of blood T cells in healthy people across ages. A second roughly 6 to 12 cycle PCR used barcoded and J-beta primers. MiXCR, run by TCRdb on the 5' RACE reads, gives a single entry per CDR3 protein. The profile covers approximately 800,000 distinct CDR3 sequences, with roughly 25% appearing a single time and approximately 4% taken by the ten largest. Separately, the same data were catalogued under a study of T cells of mothers and their children.

The sample consisted of blood. The receptors stem from a boy between 10 and 17 years old in good health.

This clonotype was counted only a few times. The chain links TRBV11-2 to TRBJ2-5, with 8 bases lining up with TRBD1. V trimming: 6 bases; J trimming: 5 bases; junction bases outside the gene matches: 8. CDR3 length: 14 residues. Germline V gene data show CDR1 as SGHAT and CDR2 as FQNNGV. This CDR3 reads CASRRTGYWETQYF. In nucleotides, the CDR3 is TGTGCCAGCAGGCGGACAGGGTATTGGGAGACCCAGTACTTC.

Only a few counts were recorded for this clonotype. J is TRBJ2-6 and V is TRBV7-2, with D maybe TRBD2 (7 bases). Trimming stripped 1 base from V and 4 bases from J, with 14 bases between. The CDR3 consists of 17 residues. Germline loops: CDR1 SGHTA, CDR2 FQGNSA. Written as DNA, the CDR3 is TGTGCCAGCAGCTTAGTTGGGGGGGCAGGAGGGGCCAACGTCCTGACTTTC. This gives the protein CASSLVGGAGGANVLTF.

This clonotype was observed a few times. The chain is built from TRBV20-1 and TRBJ1-6, with D perhaps TRBD1 (6 bases). The germline CDR1 and CDR2 sequences are DFQATT and SNEGSKA (reference sequence). V lost 5 bases and J lost 0, with 11 bases in between. CDR3 length: 15 amino acids. The CDR3, as DNA: TGCAGTGCTGCTGACAGGAGCTCCTATAATTCACCCCTCCACTTT. This codes for CSAADRSSYNSPLHF.

The chain recombines TRBV3-1 with TRBJ2-7, with TRBD2 matching over 13 bases. CDR1 is LGHDT, CDR2 YNNKEL, per germline (reference sequence). The CDR3 length is 13 residues. J lost 6 bases, V lost 9 bases, and 5 bases had no gene match. The CDR3, as DNA: TGTGCCAGTAGACTAGCGGGGGGCTCCGAGCAGTACTTC. Translating it yields CASRLAGGSEQYF.

The table lists this clonotype with a few counts. V and J are TRBV18 and TRBJ2-1, with TRBD2 matching 9 bases. The V gene end was trimmed by 4 bases and the J gene end by 3 bases; junction bases not matched to a gene: 7. Germline assignment: CDR1 KGHSH and CDR2 LQKENI. The CDR3 extends over 16 amino acids. In DNA form, the CDR3 reads TGTGCCAGCTCACTGGGACTAGCCGAGGGCTACAATGAGCAGTTCTTC. This translates into CASSLGLAEGYNEQFF.

This clonotype was counted between two and nine times. The gene calls are TRBV5-1 and TRBJ2-7; TRBD2 matches 7 bases. V dropped 3 bases and J dropped 5; count of bases not matched to a gene: 11. Per germline, CDR1 SGHRS and CDR2 YFSETQ. The CDR3 covers 15 residues. CDR3 coding DNA: TGCGCCAGCAGCTCCCTTGTTGGGAGGGCCGACGAGCAGTACTTC. Translating gives CASSSLVGRADEQYF.

This chain uses TRBV4-3 with TRBJ1-2; unclear D gene. Germline V gene sequence: CDR1 LGHNA, CDR2 YSLEER. With 5 bases removed from V and 6 bases from J, the gap between germline ends came to 19 bases. This CDR3 has 15 amino acids. The CDR3 nucleotides read TGCGCCAGCAGCGCCCGAGGAGGTTGGTTCGATGGCTACACCTTC. Protein product: CASSARGGWFDGYTF.

The chain uses TRBV6-1 and TRBJ1-4; the D gene is possibly TRBD1 (6 bases). V was cut by 9 bases and J by 0 bases, with 8 bases left in between. Germline V lookup: CDR1 MNHNS, CDR2 SASEGT. The CDR3 is made up of 13 amino acids. DNA of the CDR3: TGTGCCAGAACAGGGACAACTAATGAAAAACTGTTTTTT. Protein sequence: CARTGTTNEKLFF.

This clonotype showed up just a few times. The chain employs TRBV14 and TRBJ2-5; D might be TRBD1 or TRBD2, each matching 6 bases. Judging by the DNA end, TRBJ2-7 fits better; the J call may be wrong. CDR1 is SGHDN and CDR2 is FVKESK in the germline V gene. The CDR3 covers 15 residues. This chain's CDR3 is CASSRRDMALYEQYF. The CDR3 DNA sequence: TGTGCCAGCAGCCGGCGGGACATGGCCCTCTACGAGCAGTACTTC.

The chain combines TRBV2 with TRBJ2-5, with D unresolved. The V end lost 7 bases, the J end lost 5 bases, and 17 bases lay between the germline ends. The CDR3 contains 14 residues. Per the germline V gene, CDR1 is SNHLY and CDR2 is FYNNEI. The CDR3 protein is CASNRDLGRETQYF. Here the CDR3 DNA reads TGTGCCAGCAACCGCGACTTAGGTCGGGAGACCCAGTACTTC.

This chain joins TRBV25-1 and TRBJ1-2; the D is unclear. Germline V gene data show CDR1 as MGHDK and CDR2 as SYGVNS. The V end lost 3 bases, the J end lost 4 bases, and 12 bases lay between the germline ends. There are 14 residues in the CDR3. CDR3 DNA: TGTGCCAGCAGTGATTCAGGCATTCTCTATGGCTACACCTTC. Translation: CASSDSGILYGYTF.

The table lists this clonotype with a few counts. This chain joins TRBV6-6 and TRBJ2-7, with TRBD1 matching 7 bases. The CDR3 is 13 residues long. Germline V gene lookup returns CDR1 MNHNY and CDR2 SVGAGI (reference sequence). Germline trimming cut 6 bases from V and 3 bases from J; bases unmatched to any gene: 5. The CDR3: CASSVGQLYEQYF. DNA for the CDR3: TGTGCCAGCAGCGTGGGACAGCTCTACGAGCAGTACTTC.

There are a few counts of this clonotype. The chain recombines TRBV3-1 with TRBJ2-1; 12 bases are shared with TRBD2. Trimming removed 10 bases from V and 12 bases from J; junction bases left unmatched: 19. The germline CDR1 and CDR2 sequences are LGHDT and YNNKEL (reference sequence). The CDR3 contains 16 residues. The chain's CDR3 is CANETGRLAGVRGQFF. The DNA for the CDR3 is TGTGCCAATGAGACAGGGAGACTAGCGGGGGTTCGGGGGCAGTTCTTC.

This clonotype was detected many times. CDR3 sequence (DNA): TGTGCCAGCAGTTTCCGTGGCACCGGGGAGCTGTTTTTT. Translated: CASSFRGTGELFF. J is TRBJ2-2 and V is TRBV28; D gene uncertain. In germline, CDR1 is MDHEN, CDR2 SYDVKM. This CDR3 is 13 amino acids long. Trimming took off 3 bases at V and 4 bases at J, with 6 bases between the two ends.

This clonotype was observed a few times. The chain joins TRBV20-1 to TRBJ2-1; TRBD2 matches at 10 bases. This CDR3 contains 17 residues. The germline V gene has CDR1 DFQATT and CDR2 SNEGSKA (reference sequence). With V trimmed by 8 bases and J by 7 bases, 20 bases remained unmatched. The CDR3 bases are TGCAGTCCTCTGAAGACTGAAGCGGGAGGGACCACGAATGAGCAGTTCTTC. It yields the protein CSPLKTEAGGTTNEQFF.